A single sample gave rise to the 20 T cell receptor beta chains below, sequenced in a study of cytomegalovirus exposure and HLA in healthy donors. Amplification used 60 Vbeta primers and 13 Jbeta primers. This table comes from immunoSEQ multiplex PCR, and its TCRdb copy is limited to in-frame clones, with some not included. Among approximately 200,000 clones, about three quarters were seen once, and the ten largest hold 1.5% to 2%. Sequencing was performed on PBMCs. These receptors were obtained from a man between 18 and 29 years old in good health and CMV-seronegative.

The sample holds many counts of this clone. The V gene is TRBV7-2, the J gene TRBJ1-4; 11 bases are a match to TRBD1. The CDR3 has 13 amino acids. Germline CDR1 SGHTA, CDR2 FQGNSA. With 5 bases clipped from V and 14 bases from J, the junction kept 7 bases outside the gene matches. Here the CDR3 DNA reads TGTGCCAGCAGCGTCCGGGACAGGGGGTGGCTGTTTTTT. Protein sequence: CASSVRDRGWLFF.

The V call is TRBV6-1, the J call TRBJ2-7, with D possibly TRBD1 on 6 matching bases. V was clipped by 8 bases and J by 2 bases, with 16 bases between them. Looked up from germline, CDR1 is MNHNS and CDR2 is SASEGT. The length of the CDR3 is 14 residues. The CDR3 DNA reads TGTGCCAGCGGTTCTAGACAGGCTACCTACGAGCAGTACTTC. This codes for CASGSRQATYEQYF.

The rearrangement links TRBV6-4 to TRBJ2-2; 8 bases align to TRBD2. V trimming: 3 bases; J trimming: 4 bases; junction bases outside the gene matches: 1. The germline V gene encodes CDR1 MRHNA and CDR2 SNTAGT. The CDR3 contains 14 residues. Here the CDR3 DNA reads TGTGCCAGCAGTGAGCGGGGGGTCACCGGGGAGCTGTTTTTT. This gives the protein CASSERGVTGELFF.

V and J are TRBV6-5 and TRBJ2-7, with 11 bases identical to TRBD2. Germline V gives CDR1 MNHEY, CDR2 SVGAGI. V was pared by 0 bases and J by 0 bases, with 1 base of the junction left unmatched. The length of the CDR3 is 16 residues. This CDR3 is CASSYSTSGNSYEQYF. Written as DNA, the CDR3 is TGTGCCAGCAGTTACTCGACTAGCGGGAACTCCTACGAGCAGTACTTC.

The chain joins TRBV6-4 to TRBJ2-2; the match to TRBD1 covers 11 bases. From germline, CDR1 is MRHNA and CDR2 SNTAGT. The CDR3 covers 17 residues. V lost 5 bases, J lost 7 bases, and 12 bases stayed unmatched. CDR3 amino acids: CASSYGWGQGVHGELFF. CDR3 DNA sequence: TGTGCCAGCAGTTACGGGTGGGGACAGGGGGTCCACGGGGAGCTGTTTTTT.

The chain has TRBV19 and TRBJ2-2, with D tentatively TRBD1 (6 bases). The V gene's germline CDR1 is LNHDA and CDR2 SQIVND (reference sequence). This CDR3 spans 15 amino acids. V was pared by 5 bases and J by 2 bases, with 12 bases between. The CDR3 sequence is CASSPSQGNTGELFF. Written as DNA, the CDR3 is TGTGCCAGTAGTCCATCACAGGGAAACACCGGGGAGCTGTTTTTT.

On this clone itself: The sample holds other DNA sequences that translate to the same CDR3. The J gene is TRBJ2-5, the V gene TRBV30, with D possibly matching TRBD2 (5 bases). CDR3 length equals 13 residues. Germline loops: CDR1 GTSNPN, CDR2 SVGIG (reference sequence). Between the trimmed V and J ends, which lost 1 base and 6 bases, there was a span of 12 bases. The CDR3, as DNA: TGTGCCTGGAGTGCAGGACTCGAAAAGACCCAGTACTTC. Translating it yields CAWSAGLEKTQYF.

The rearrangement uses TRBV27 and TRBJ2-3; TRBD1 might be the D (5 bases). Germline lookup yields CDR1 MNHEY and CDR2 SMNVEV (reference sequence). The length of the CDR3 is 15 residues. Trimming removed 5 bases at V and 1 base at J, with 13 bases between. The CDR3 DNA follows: TGTGCCAGCAGTCCCAGGGCCGCCCGCACAGATACGCAGTATTTT. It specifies CASSPRAARTDTQYF.

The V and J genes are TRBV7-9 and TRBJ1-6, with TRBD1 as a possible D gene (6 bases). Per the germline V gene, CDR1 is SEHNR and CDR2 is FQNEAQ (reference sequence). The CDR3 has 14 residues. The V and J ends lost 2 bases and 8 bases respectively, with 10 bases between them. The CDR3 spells CASSLTGYYSPLHF. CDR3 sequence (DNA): TGTGCCAGCAGCTTAACAGGGTATTATTCACCCCTCCACTTT.

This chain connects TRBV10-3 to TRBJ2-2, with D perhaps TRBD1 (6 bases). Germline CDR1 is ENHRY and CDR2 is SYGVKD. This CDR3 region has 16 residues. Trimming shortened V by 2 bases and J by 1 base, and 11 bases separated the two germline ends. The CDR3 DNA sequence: TGTGCCATCAGTGAGGGGGACATGAAGAACACCGGGGAGCTGTTTTTT. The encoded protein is CAISEGDMKNTGELFF.

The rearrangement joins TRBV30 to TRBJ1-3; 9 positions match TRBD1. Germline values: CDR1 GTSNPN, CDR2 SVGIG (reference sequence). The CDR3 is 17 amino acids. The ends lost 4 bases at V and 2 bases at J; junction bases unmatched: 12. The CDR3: CAWTPPGQGFAGNTIYF. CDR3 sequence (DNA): TGTGCCTGGACTCCTCCGGGACAGGGATTCGCTGGAAACACCATATATTTT.

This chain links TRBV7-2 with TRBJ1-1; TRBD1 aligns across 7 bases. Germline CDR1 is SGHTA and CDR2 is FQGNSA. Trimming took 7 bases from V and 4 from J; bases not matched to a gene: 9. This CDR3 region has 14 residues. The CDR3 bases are TGTGCCAGCACCACTCAGGGGGGAAGCACTGAAGCTTTCTTT. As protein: CASTTQGGSTEAFF.

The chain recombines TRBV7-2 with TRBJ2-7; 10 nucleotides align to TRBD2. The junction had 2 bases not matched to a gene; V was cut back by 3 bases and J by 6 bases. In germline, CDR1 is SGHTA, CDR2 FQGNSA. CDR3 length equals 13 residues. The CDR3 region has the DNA TGTGCCAGCAGCTTTACTAGCGGGACCGAGCAGTACTTC. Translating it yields CASSFTSGTEQYF. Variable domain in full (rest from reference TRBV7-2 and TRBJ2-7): GAGVSQSPSNKVTEKGKDVELRCDPISGHTALYWYRQSLGQGLEFLIYFQGNSAPDKSGLPSDRFSAERTGGSVSTLTIQRTQQEDSAVYLCASSFTSGTEQYFGPGTRLTVT.

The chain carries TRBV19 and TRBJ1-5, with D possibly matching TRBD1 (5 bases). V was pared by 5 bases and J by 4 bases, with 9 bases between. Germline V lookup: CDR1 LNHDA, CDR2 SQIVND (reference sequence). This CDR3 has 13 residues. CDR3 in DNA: TGTGCCAGTAGTGGGGGGAGGAATCAGCCCCAGCATTTT. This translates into CASSGGRNQPQHF.

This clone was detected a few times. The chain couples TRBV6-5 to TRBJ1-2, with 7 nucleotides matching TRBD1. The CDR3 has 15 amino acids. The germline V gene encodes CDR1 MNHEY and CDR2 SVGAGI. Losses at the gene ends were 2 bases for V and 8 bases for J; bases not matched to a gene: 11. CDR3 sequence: CASSYTGQSTGGYTF. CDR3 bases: TGTGCCAGCAGTTACACGGGACAGTCGACGGGGGGCTACACCTTC.

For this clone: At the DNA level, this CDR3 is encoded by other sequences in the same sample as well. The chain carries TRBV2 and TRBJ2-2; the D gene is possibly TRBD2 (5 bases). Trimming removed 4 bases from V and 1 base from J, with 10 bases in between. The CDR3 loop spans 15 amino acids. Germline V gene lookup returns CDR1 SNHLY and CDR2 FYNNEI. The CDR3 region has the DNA TGTGCCAGCAGTGCACAAGGAGGGAACACCGGGGAGCTGTTTTTT. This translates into CASSAQGGNTGELFF.

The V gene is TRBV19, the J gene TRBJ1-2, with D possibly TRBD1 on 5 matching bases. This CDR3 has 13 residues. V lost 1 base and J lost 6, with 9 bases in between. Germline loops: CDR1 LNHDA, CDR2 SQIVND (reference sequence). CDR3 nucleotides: TGTGCCAGTAGTATAGGGTCGGGGGATGGCTACACCTTC. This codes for CASSIGSGDGYTF.

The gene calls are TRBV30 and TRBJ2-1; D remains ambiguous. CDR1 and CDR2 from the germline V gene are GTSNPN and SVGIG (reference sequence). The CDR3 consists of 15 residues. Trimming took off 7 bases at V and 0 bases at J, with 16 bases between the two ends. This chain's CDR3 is CAFSAGAYSYNEQFF. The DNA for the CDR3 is TGTGCCTTTTCCGCCGGAGCCTACTCCTACAATGAGCAGTTCTTC.

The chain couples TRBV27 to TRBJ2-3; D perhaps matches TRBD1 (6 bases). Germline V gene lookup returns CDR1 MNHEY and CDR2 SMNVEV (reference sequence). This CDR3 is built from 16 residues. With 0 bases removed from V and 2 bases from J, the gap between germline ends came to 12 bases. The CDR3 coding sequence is TGTGCCAGCAGTTTATCCCGGGACATAACCACAGATACGCAGTATTTT. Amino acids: CASSLSRDITTDTQYF.

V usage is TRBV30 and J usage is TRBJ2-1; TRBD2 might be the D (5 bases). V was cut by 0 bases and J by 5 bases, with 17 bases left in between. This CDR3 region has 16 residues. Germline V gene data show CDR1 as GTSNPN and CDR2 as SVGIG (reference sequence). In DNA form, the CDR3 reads TGTGCCTGGAGTGTACCCATTACCGGGGATGACAATGAGCAGTTCTTC. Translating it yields CAWSVPITGDDNEQFF.